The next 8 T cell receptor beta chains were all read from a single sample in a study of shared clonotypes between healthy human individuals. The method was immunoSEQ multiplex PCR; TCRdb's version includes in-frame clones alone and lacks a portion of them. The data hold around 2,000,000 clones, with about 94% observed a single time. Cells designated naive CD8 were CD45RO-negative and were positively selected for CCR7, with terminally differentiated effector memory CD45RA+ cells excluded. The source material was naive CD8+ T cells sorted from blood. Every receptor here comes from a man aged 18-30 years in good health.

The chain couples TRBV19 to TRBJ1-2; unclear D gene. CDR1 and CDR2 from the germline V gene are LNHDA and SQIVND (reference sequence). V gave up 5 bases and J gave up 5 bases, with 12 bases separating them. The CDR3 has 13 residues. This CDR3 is CASSPPDPYGYTF. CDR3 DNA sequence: TGTGCCAGTAGTCCCCCGGATCCATATGGCTACACCTTC.

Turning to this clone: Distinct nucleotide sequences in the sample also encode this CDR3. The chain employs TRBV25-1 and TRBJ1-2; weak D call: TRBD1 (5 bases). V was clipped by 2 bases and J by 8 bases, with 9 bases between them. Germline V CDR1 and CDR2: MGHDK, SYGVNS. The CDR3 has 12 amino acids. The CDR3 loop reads CASSEGGNGYTF. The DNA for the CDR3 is TGTGCCAGCAGTGAAGGGGGGAACGGCTACACCTTC.

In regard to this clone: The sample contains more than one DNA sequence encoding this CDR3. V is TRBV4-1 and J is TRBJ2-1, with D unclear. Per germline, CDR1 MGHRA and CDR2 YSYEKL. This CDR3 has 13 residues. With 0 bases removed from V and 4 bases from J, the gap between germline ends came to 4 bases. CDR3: CASSQEKYNEQFF. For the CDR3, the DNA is TGCGCCAGCAGCCAAGAAAAGTACAATGAGCAGTTCTTC.

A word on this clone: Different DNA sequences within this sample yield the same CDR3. The CDR3 region is CASSYGTTYEQYF. CDR3 sequence (DNA): TGTGCCAGCAGTTATGGCACCACTTACGAGCAGTACTTC. The chain joins TRBV6-5 to TRBJ2-7; D gene uncertain. This CDR3 contains 13 residues. Per the germline V gene, CDR1 is MNHEY and CDR2 is SVGAGI. The V end was cut by 3 bases, the J end by 4 bases, with 10 bases between.

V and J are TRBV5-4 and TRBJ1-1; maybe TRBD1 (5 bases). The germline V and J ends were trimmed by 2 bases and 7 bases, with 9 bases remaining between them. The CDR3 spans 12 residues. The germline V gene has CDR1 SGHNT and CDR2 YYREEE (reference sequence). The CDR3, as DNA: TGTGCCAGCAGCTTACTGGGGGGTGAAGCTTTCTTT. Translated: CASSLLGGEAFF.

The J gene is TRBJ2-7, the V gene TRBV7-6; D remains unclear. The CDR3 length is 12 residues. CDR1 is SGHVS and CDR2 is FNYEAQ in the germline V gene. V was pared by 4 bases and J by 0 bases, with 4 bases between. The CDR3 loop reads CASSSFSYEQYF. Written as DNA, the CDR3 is TGTGCCAGCAGCTCTTTCTCCTACGAGCAGTACTTC.

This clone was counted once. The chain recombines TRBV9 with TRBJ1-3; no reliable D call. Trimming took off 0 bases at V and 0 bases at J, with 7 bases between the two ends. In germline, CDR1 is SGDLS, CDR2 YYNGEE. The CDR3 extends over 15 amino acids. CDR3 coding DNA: TGTGCCAGCAGCGTAGGCCCTGGCTCTGGAAACACCATATATTTT. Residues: CASSVGPGSGNTIYF. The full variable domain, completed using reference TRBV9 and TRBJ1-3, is DSGVTQTPKHLITATGQRVTLRCSPRSGDLSVYWYQQSLDQGLQFLIQYYNGEERAKGNILERFSAQQFPDLHSELNLSSLELGDSALYFCASSVGPGSGNTIYFGEGSWLTVV.

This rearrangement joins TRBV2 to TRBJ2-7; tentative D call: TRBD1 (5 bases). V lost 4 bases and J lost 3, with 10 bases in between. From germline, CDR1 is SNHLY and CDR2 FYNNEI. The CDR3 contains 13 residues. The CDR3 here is CASSGQPHYEQYF. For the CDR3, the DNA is TGTGCCAGCAGTGGACAGCCCCACTACGAGCAGTACTTC. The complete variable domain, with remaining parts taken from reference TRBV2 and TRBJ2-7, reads EPEVTQTPSHQVTQMGQEVILRCVPISNHLYFYWYRQILGQKVEFLVSFYNNEISEKSEIFDDQFSVERPDGSNFTLKIRSTKLEDSAMYFCASSGQPHYEQYFGPGTRLTVT.